What follows describes a single TCR beta chain. What it binds is not known. The table came from immunoSEQ multiplex PCR; TCRdb's copy has only in-frame clones and leaves some out. The sample lists over 8,000 clones; 55% to 75% were seen once. This sample is drawn from a study of graft-versus-host responses after intestinal transplantation. Study context: Transplants were multivisceral, liver-intestinal, or isolated intestinal. Anti-thymocyte globulin induction, then tacrolimus and steroids for about 3 years, went to all recipients. Study results and caveats: Researchers found peak circulating GvH clone levels linked to early post-transplant HvG declines.

Intraepithelial lymphocytes and lamina propria lymphocytes were released through processing of graft tissue. The material was ileum tissue, obtained about 450 days after transplant. The source of this sequence is a human patient who received an intestinal transplant, so some T cells may come from the graft donor.

The CDR3 here is CASSWSPSTDTQYF. The DNA of the CDR3 is TGTGCCAGCAGCTGGAGTCCTAGCACAGATACGCAGTATTTT. This chain connects TRBV7-2 to TRBJ2-3; D remains unclear. CDR3 size: 14 residues. The germline V and J ends were trimmed by 4 bases and 0 bases, with 8 bases remaining between them. Germline-derived CDR1 and CDR2 are SGHTA and FQGNSA.